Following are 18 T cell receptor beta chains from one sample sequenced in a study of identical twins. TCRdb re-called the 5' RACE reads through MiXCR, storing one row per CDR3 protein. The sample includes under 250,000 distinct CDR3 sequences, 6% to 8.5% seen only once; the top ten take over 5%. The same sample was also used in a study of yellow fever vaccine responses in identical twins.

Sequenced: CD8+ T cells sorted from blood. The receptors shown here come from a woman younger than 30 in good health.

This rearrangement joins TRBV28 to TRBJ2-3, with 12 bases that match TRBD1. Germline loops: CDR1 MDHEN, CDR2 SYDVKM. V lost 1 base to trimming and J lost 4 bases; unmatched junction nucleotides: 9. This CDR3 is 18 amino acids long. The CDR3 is CASSLFLGGQGASDTQYF. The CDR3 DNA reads TGTGCCAGCAGTTTATTCCTTGGGGGACAGGGGGCGTCAGATACGCAGTATTTT.

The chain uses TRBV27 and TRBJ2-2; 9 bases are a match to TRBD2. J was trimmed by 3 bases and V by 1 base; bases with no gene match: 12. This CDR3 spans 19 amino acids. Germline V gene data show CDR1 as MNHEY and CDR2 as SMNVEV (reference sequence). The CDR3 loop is CASSLLIPPSGTYTGELFF. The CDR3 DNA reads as TGTGCCAGCAGTTTATTAATCCCCCCTAGCGGGACTTACACCGGGGAGCTGTTTTTT.

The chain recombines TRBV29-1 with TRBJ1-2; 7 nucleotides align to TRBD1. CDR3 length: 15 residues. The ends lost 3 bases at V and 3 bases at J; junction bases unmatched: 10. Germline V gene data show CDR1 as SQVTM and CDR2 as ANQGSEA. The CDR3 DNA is TGCAGCGTTGAGGGGAGACAGGGCTCGGACTATGGCTACACCTTC. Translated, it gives CSVEGRQGSDYGYTF.

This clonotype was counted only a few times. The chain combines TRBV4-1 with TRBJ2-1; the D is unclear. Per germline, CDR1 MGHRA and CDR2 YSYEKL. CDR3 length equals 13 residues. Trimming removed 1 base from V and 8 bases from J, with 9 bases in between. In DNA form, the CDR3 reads TGCGCCAGCAGCCAAGGGGCTGGGTATGAGCAGTTCTTC. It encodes CASSQGAGYEQFF.

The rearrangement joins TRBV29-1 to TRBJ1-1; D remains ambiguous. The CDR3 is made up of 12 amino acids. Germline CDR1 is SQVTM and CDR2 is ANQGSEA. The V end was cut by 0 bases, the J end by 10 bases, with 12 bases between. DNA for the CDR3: TGCAGCGTTGAAGAAGCCTCCAGTAGAGCTTTCTTT. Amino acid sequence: CSVEEASSRAFF.

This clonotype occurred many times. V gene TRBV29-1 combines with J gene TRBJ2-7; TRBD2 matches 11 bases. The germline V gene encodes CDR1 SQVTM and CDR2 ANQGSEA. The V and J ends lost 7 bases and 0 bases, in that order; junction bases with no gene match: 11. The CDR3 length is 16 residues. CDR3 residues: CSAEGSGRGSSYEQYF. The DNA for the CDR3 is TGCAGCGCCGAGGGTAGCGGGAGGGGCTCCTCCTACGAGCAGTACTTC.

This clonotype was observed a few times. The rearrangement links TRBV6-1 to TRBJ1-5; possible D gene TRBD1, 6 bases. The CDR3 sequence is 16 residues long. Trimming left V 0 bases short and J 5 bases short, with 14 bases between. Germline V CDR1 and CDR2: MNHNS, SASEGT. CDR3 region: CASSEARGGGHQPQHF. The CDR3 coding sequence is TGTGCCAGCAGTGAAGCGCGGGGGGGCGGGCATCAGCCCCAGCATTTT.

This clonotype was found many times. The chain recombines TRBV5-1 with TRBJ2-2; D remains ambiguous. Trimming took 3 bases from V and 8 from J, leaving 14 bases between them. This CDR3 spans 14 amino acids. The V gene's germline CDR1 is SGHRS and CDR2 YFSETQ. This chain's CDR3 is CASSSLEIPGELFF. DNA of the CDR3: TGCGCCAGCAGCTCCCTAGAGATACCAGGGGAGCTGTTTTTT.

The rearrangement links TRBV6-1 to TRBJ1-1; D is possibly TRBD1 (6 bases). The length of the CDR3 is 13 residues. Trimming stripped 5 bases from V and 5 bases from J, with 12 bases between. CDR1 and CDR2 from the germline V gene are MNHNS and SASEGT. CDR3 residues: CASSLKGGTEAFF. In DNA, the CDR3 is TGTGCCAGCAGTCTAAAGGGGGGAACTGAAGCTTTCTTT.

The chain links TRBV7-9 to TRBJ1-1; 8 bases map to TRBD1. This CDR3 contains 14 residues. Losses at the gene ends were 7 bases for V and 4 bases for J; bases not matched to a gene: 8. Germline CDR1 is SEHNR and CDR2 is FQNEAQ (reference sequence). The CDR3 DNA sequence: TGTGCCAGCACCAAAGGACAGGGAGGCACTGAAGCTTTCTTT. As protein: CASTKGQGGTEAFF.

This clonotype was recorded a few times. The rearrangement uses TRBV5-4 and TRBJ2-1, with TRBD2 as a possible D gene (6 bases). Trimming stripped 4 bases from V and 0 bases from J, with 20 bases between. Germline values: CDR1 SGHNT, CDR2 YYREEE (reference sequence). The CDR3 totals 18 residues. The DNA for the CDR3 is TGTGCCAGCAGCAGCCCCGGGAGTGAAGTGGGCTCCTACAATGAGCAGTTCTTC. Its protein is CASSSPGSEVGSYNEQFF.

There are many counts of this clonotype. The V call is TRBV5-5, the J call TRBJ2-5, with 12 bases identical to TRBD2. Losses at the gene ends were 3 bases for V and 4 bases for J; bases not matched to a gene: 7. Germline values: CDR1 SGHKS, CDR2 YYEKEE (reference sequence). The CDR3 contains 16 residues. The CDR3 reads CASSYRTSGNRETQYF. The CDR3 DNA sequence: TGTGCCAGCAGCTATAGGACTAGCGGGAATCGAGAGACCCAGTACTTC.

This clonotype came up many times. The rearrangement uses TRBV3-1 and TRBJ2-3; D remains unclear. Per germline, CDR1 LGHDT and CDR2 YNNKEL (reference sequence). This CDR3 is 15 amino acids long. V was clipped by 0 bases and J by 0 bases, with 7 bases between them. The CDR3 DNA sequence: TGTGCCAGCAGCCAAGAAGGGCGGAGCACAGATACGCAGTATTTT. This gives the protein CASSQEGRSTDTQYF.

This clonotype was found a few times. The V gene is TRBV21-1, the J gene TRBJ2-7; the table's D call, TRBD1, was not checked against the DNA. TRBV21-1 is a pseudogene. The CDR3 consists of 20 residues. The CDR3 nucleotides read TGTGCCAGCAGCAAAGGATATCCCCTTTTCCGGAAGTCGTCCTTTTGCGAGCAGTACTTC. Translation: CASSKGYPLFRKSSFCEQYF.

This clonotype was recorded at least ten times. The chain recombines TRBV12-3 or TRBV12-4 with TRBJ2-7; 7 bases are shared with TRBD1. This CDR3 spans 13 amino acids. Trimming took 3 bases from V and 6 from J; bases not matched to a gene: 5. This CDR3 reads CASSFGGQREQYF. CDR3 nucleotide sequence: TGTGCCAGCAGTTTTGGGGGACAGCGCGAGCAGTACTTC.

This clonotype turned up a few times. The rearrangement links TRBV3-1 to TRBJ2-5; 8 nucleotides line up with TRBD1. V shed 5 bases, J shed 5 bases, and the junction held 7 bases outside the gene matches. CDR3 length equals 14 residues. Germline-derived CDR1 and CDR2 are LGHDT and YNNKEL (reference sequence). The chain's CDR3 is CASSNRDRRETQYF. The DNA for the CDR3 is TGTGCCAGCAGCAACCGGGACAGGAGGGAGACCCAGTACTTC.

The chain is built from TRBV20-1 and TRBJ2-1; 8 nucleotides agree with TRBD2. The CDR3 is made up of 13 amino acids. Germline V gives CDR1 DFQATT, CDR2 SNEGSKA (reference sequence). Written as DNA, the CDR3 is TGCAGCGCACCACAGCGGGAGCTATGGGAGCAGTTCTTC. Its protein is CSAPQRELWEQFF.

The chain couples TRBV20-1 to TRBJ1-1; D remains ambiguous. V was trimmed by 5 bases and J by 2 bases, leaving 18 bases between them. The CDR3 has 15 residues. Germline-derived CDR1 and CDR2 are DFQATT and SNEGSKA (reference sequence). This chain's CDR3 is CSASERVGSNTEAFF. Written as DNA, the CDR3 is TGCAGTGCTTCCGAGCGGGTGGGGTCTAACACTGAAGCTTTCTTT.